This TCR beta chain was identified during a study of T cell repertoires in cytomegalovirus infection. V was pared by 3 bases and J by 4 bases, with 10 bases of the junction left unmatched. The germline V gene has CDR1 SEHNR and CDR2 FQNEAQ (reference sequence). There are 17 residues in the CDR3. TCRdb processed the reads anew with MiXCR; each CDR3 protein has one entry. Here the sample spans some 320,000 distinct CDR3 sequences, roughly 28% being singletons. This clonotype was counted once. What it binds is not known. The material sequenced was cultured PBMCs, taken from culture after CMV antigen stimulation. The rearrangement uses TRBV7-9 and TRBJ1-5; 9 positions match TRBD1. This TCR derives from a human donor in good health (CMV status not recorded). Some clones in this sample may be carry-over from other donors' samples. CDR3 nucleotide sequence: TGTGCCAGCAGCTTGGGTTCTACAGGGGGCGGTAATCAGCCCCAGCATTTT. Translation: CASSLGSTGGGNQPQHF.